This is a list of T cell receptor beta chains from one sample in a study of T-cell reconstitution after alpha-beta-depleted transplantation in children. TCRdb used MiXCR to reprocess the PCR reads, holding one entry per CDR3 protein. The top ten hold over 10% of the sample, which has about 180,000 distinct CDR3 sequences, more than 9.5% seen once. The sequences come from PBMCs, collected before TCRalphabeta/CD19-depleted stem cell transplant. These receptors were collected from a boy between 2 and 10 years old with acute myeloid leukemia, due to receive a stem cell transplant. Each CDR3 is given with its conserved first and last residue. The D gene is left open where the match is weak. Size values are once, few and many counts, or a class for expanded clones, and some rows have none.

v_call	d_call	clone_size	cdr3_length	j_call	cdr3_aa	cdr3_nt
TRBV7-3	NA	few	13	TRBJ2-2	CASSPDYTGELFF	TGTGCCAGCAGCCCGGACTACACCGGGGAGCTGTTTTTT
TRBV7-9	NA	many	14	TRBJ1-5	CASSFSRSDQPQHF	TGTGCCAGCAGCTTTTCTAGGTCGGATCAGCCCCAGCATTTT
TRBV20-1	TRBD2	many	11	TRBJ2-5	CGGDSGETQYF	TGCGGGGGGGATTCTGGGGAGACCCAGTACTTC
TRBV12-3/TRBV12-4	TRBD2	NA	14	TRBJ2-5	CASSGTSGGGTQYF	TGTGCCAGCAGTGGGACTAGCGGGGGGGGGACCCAGTACTTC
TRBV4-1	TRBD1	many	16	TRBJ2-4	CASSTRQGAAKNIQYF	TGCGCCAGCAGCACCCGACAGGGGGCGGCCAAAAACATTCAGTACTTC
TRBV4-1	TRBD1	many	15	TRBJ2-7	CASRISGTGRYEQYF	TGCGCCAGCAGGATTTCCGGGACAGGGAGGTACGAGCAGTACTTC
TRBV7-2	NA	many	16	TRBJ1-4	CASSLRPAATNEKLFF	TGTGCCAGCAGCCTCCGACCGGCAGCAACTAATGAAAAACTGTTTTTT
TRBV29-1	NA	many	15	TRBJ2-6	CSVEESGSGANVLTF	TGCAGCGTTGAAGAGTCCGGGAGCGGGGCCAACGTCCTGACTTTC
TRBV7-9	NA	many	14	TRBJ2-1	CASSFNHLYNEQFF	TGTGCCAGCAGCTTTAATCACCTCTACAATGAGCAGTTCTTC
TRBV6-1	NA	many	15	TRBJ2-2	CASRPGHLNTGELFF	TGTGCCAGCCGTCCGGGACACCTGAACACCGGGGAGCTGTTTTTT
TRBV28	NA	many	16	TRBJ1-5	CASSPVLSGQYQPQHF	TGTGCCAGCAGTCCGGTTCTATCGGGACAATATCAGCCCCAGCATTTT
TRBV12-3/TRBV12-4	NA	many	15	TRBJ1-6	CASSFVQGDNSPLHF	TGTGCCAGCAGTTTTGTACAGGGCGATAATTCACCCCTCCACTTT
TRBV21-1	NA	many	16	TRBJ1-4	CASSPFRTGLNEKLFF	TGTGCCAGCAGCCCATTTCGGACAGGGTTGAACGAAAAACTGTTTTTT
TRBV20-1	TRBD1	many	13	TRBJ1-3	CSAIDRAGNTIYF	TGCAGTGCTATAGACAGGGCTGGAAACACCATATATTTT
TRBV5-1	TRBD1	many	15	TRBJ2-7	CASSQGQGGTYEQYF	TGCGCCAGCAGCCAGGGACAGGGTGGAACCTACGAGCAGTACTTC
TRBV25-1	TRBD1	many	13	TRBJ2-1	CASRRLQGDEQFF	TGTGCCAGCAGGCGTTTACAGGGGGATGAGCAGTTCTTC
TRBV2	NA	many	13	TRBJ2-4	CASKNRAEDIQYF	TGTGCCAGCAAAAACCGGGCGGAGGACATTCAGTACTTC
TRBV7-6	NA	many	15	TRBJ1-1	CASSLAGTPNTEAFF	TGTGCCAGCAGCTTAGCTGGGACACCCAACACTGAAGCTTTCTTT
TRBV7-3	NA	many	16	TRBJ1-2	CASTPSGGPGVGGYTF	TGTGCCAGCACCCCTAGCGGGGGACCAGGAGTTGGCGGCTACACCTTC
TRBV28	TRBD1	many	16	TRBJ1-2	CASTGDWDRVRYGYTF	TGTGCCAGCACTGGGGACTGGGACAGGGTACGGTATGGCTACACCTTC
TRBV9	NA	many	12	TRBJ1-6	CASSAQGGPLHF	TGTGCCAGCAGCGCCCAGGGAGGACCCCTCCACTTT
TRBV6-1	NA	many	14	TRBJ1-3	CASSRRATGNTIYF	TGTGCCAGCAGTCGAAGGGCCACTGGAAACACCATATATTTT
TRBV28	NA	many	14	TRBJ2-2	CATSGVIGTGELFF	TGTGCCACCAGTGGGGTAATAGGGACCGGGGAGCTGTTTTTT
TRBV28	TRBD1	many	16	TRBJ1-1	CASSAGTGDYGTEAFF	TGTGCCAGCTCCGCCGGGACAGGGGATTATGGAACTGAAGCTTTCTTT
TRBV29-1	TRBD1	many	12	TRBJ1-1	CSVGHRDSEAFF	TGCAGCGTTGGGCACCGGGACAGTGAAGCTTTCTTT